This paragraph covers one T cell receptor beta chain sequence. The antigen it binds to is not known. No base qualities exist here, and no much larger clone lies one base off it. The sample is drawn from a study of blood T cell repertoires in COVID-19 (dated by TCRdb to 2020 to 2021). Regarding the study in general: Samples from collaborators originated in the United States, Italy and Spain and spanned both the acute and convalescent phases of COVID-19. Samples came from the ongoing ImmuneRACE study (first 160 participants) plus 1,254 subjects from 6 global collaborators. The repertoires were released in a freely available public database meant as a resource for research on the immune response to SARS-CoV-2. Where HLA class I and class II types were available, the types were taken from metadata supplied by the sample provider, not from assay-based typing. The material from the prospective study consisted of cDNA or gDNA derived from T cells, B-cell-depleted T cells, or PBMCs. Subjects who had been exposed to COVID-19, were actively infected with it, or had recovered from it provided the deeply sampled blood TCRbeta repertoires that made up the dataset. A de-identified subject ID, COVID-19 status, age in years and sex were almost always included in the sample metadata. General study outcomes and caveats: The amount of clinical and demographic metadata varied by source and participant and was provided uncurated.

The V end gives up 10 bases and the J end 6 bases, leaving 5 bases in the junction not matched to a gene. CDR1 and CDR2 are drawn from the germline V gene: MNHEY, SVGAGI. From the cysteine through the phenylalanine, the CDR3 covers 13 amino acids. Kept here is only the CDR3 DNA, which spans 39 bases and is read in frame from base 1. In Seattle, one collaborating source enrolled patients while the infection was active and tracked those patients longitudinally over the course of disease. Each collaborating institution followed its own protocols to collect whole blood in K2EDTA tubes. Collaborator samples were shipped for TCRbeta analysis as frozen whole blood, isolated PBMCs, or DNA extracted from either sample type. TCRbeta CDR3 regions were amplified from genomic DNA using the immunoSEQ Assay, a bias-controlled multiplex PCR. The published analysis was carried out like this. The number of nucleated cells in each sample was estimated from the amplification of reference gene primers within the assay. To quantify the absolute abundance of each unique TCRbeta CDR3 rearrangement, sequence reads were collapsed and filtered. For each sample, productive Simpson clonality was calculated by taking the square root of Simpson's diversity index across productive rearrangements. Not all clones reach the TCRdb copy of this immuneACCESS table, which keeps in-frame sequences only. Checked studies attribute under half of the gap to unresolved V genes and leave the rest unexplained. D and trimming come from the DNA, and the V and J calls and clone size come from that table. A total of roughly 160,000 clones appear in this sample, roughly 84% of them only once. The biggest ten clones account for under 7% of the sample.

The sequence was collected from a woman aged 50 to 65 with COVID-19, enrolled during active disease. The sample taken for sequencing was peripheral blood. The rearrangement joined TRBV6-5 to TRBJ1-6, with 8 central nucleotides matching TRBD1. Here the CDR3 is given as CAIGQGFNSPLHF. The sequenced DNA: TGTGCCATTGGACAGGGATTTAATTCACCCCTCCACTTT.